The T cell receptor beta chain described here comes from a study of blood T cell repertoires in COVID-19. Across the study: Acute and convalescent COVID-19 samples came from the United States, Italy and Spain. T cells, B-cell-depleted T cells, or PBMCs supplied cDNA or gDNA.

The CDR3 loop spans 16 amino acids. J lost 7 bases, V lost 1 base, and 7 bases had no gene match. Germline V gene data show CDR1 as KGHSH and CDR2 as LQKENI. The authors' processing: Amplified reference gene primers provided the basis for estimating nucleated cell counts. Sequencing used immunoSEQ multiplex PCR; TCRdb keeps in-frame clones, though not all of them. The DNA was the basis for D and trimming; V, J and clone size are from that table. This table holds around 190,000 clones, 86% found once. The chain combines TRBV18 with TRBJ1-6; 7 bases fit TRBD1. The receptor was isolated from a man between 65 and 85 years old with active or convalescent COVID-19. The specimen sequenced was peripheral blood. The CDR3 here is CASSPRGTDLNSPLHF. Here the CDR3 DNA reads TGTGCCAGCTCACCACGAGGGACAGATCTGAATTCACCCCTCCACTTT.